One and the same sample provided the 11 T cell receptor beta chains below, sequenced in a study of T cells after yellow fever vaccination (dated by TCRdb to about 2019). The treatment or condition label corresponds to: live attenuated yellow fever vaccine strain. To prepare the library, 5' RACE was applied. Sequencing used an Illumina NovaSeq 6000. TCRdb reran the public reads through fastp at Q25 and MiXCR, keeping productive beta chains. Entries are consolidated by CDR3 protein sequence, retaining the most common genes and DNA. This sample lists hundreds of thousands of distinct CDR3 sequences; approximately 12% were detected once. The ten largest clones capture 3.2% of the sample. The specimen comprised CD4+ T cells sorted from PBMCs, sampled 15 days after the yellow fever booster vaccination. The receptors come from a man between 18 and 35 years old who received the YFV17D yellow fever vaccine.

This clonotype was observed many times. The V gene is TRBV3-1, the J gene TRBJ2-5; possibly TRBD2 for D (6 bases). Germline-derived CDR1 and CDR2 are LGHDT and YNNKEL (reference sequence). Trimming took off 3 bases at V and 5 bases at J, with 19 bases between the two ends. The CDR3 spans 16 residues. The CDR3 sequence is CASSHTAAGKAETQYF. In DNA form, the CDR3 reads TGTGCCAGCAGCCATACCGCCGCGGGGAAGGCGGAGACCCAGTACTTC.

This chain connects TRBV12-3 or TRBV12-4 to TRBJ2-4; maybe TRBD2 (6 bases). The V end lost 3 bases, the J end lost 5 bases, and 14 bases lay between the germline ends. The CDR3 sequence is 15 residues long. The CDR3 DNA is TGTGCCAGCAGTTTTGGCGGGGCCGGGGAAAACATTCAGTACTTC. Translation gives CASSFGGAGENIQYF.

The rearrangement uses TRBV6-5 and TRBJ2-6; 8 bases are a match to TRBD1. There are 19 residues in the CDR3. Per the germline V gene, CDR1 is MNHEY and CDR2 is SVGAGI. The junction had 15 bases not matched to a gene; V was cut back by 5 bases and J by 3 bases. The CDR3 DNA follows: TGTGCCAGCAGTGGAACTCCCGGGACAGGAATGGGTGGGGCCAACGTCCTGACTTTC. Encoded protein: CASSGTPGTGMGGANVLTF.

V is TRBV6-2 or TRBV6-3 and J is TRBJ2-1; TRBD2 might be the D (6 bases). This CDR3 region has 11 residues. From germline, CDR1 is MNHEY and CDR2 SVGEGT. Trimming removed 8 bases from V and 12 bases from J, with 14 bases in between. The chain's CDR3 is CASARLGRQFF. In nucleotides, the CDR3 is TGTGCCAGCGCCCGACTAGGACGGCAGTTCTTC.

This clonotype was seen ten or more times. The rearrangement joins TRBV7-9 to TRBJ2-5, with TRBD1 matching 9 bases. From germline, CDR1 is SEHNR and CDR2 FQNEAQ (reference sequence). Germline trimming cut 5 bases from V and 5 bases from J; bases unmatched to any gene: 0. This CDR3 is built from 12 residues. The DNA for the CDR3 is TGTGCCAGCAGCACAGGGGGCGAGACCCAGTACTTC. Translating it yields CASSTGGETQYF. The variable domain in full, with the rest retrieved from reference TRBV7-9 and TRBJ2-5, is DTGVSQNPRHKITKRGQNVTFRCDPISEHNRLYWYRQTLGQGPEFLTYFQNEAQLEKSRLLSDRFSAERPKGSFSTLEIQRTEQGDSAMYLCASSTGGETQYFGPGTRLLVL.

This clonotype was counted a few times. V gene TRBV7-2 combines with J gene TRBJ2-6, with a weak D call TRBD1 (6 bases). The germline V gene has CDR1 SGHTA and CDR2 FQGNSA. Trimming shortened V by 4 bases and J by 4 bases, and 11 bases separated the two germline ends. The CDR3 covers 15 residues. This CDR3 is CASSSQGLGANVLTF. The CDR3 nucleotides read TGTGCCAGCAGCTCACAGGGTTTGGGGGCCAACGTCCTGACTTTC.

This clonotype has only a few counts. The CDR3 region is CAWGIGAALGTQYF. CDR3 DNA sequence: TGTGCCTGGGGGATCGGGGCAGCTTTGGGAACGCAGTATTTT. The J gene is TRBJ2-3, the V gene TRBV30, with D perhaps given as TRBD1 or TRBD2 (5 bases each). The CDR3 consists of 14 residues. V was clipped by 5 bases and J by 9 bases, with 21 bases between them. Germline CDR1 and CDR2: GTSNPN and SVGIG (reference sequence).

The V and J genes are TRBV18 and TRBJ1-1, with TRBD1 identical over 9 bases. Germline CDR1 and CDR2: KGHSH and LQKENI. The V segment lost 0 bases and the J segment 1 base; nucleotides outside the gene matches: 6. The CDR3 extends over 17 amino acids. CDR3 protein: CASSPPEGTGWNTEAFF. CDR3 nucleotide sequence: TGTGCCAGCTCACCACCGGAAGGGACAGGGTGGAACACTGAAGCTTTCTTT.

At least ten counts were recorded for this clonotype. J is TRBJ1-2 and V is TRBV6-5; D remains ambiguous. V was cut by 6 bases and J by 3 bases, with 11 bases left in between. Germline CDR1 reads MNHEY; CDR2 reads SVGAGI. The CDR3 is 13 amino acids. The CDR3 reads CASSPGSYYGYTF. In DNA form, the CDR3 reads TGTGCCAGCAGCCCGGGGTCGTACTATGGCTACACCTTC.

This clonotype turned up a few times. The chain recombines TRBV29-1 with TRBJ1-1; 8 positions match TRBD1. This CDR3 spans 14 amino acids. The V gene end was trimmed by 1 base and the J gene end by 8 bases; junction bases not matched to a gene: 9. Germline V gene sequence: CDR1 SQVTM, CDR2 ANQGSEA. The chain's CDR3 is CSVEGTGLSVEAFF. DNA for the CDR3: TGCAGCGTTGAAGGGACAGGGTTATCTGTGGAAGCTTTCTTT.

The chain employs TRBV7-2 and TRBJ2-5; D is unclear. CDR3 length: 14 residues. The V end was cut by 0 bases, the J end by 0 bases, with 5 bases between. CDR1 and CDR2 (germline): SGHTA, FQGNSA. CDR3 coding DNA: TGTGCCAGCAGCTTAGCCCAGAACCAAGAGACCCAGTACTTC. Protein sequence: CASSLAQNQETQYF.